These 9 T cell receptor beta chains came from one sample sequenced in a study of T-cell memory formation after mild COVID-19. TCRdb re-analysed the 5' RACE reads in MiXCR, keeping a single row per CDR3 protein. Altogether approximately 390,000 distinct CDR3 sequences are present, more than 15% being singletons, with the ten largest covering 20% to 25%. Source material: PBMCs or a T cell subset sorted from them (not recorded which). The receptor source for this set is a man between 18 and 29 years old who had mild COVID-19 (a few samples of this study predate the infection). Cell type and time point are not known.

This clonotype was found a few times. The chain joins TRBV5-1 to TRBJ2-7; 7 nucleotides line up with TRBD2. J lost 2 bases, V lost 5 bases, and 7 bases had no gene match. Per germline, CDR1 SGHRS and CDR2 YFSETQ. The CDR3 covers 14 residues. CDR3: CASSSPGGTYEQYV. CDR3 DNA sequence: TGCGCCAGCAGTTCCCCCGGGGGGACCTACGAGCAGTACGTC.

This clonotype was detected a few times. V and J are TRBV6-5 and TRBJ2-3; the D is unclear. In germline, CDR1 is MNHEY, CDR2 SVGAGI. V was trimmed by 0 bases and J by 1 base, leaving 5 bases between them. The length of the CDR3 is 14 residues. CDR3: CASSYSLGTDTQYF. As DNA, the CDR3 is TGTGCCAGCAGTTACTCCTTGGGCACAGATACGCAGTATTTT.

The chain couples TRBV18 to TRBJ2-3; possibly TRBD2 for D (6 bases). V lost 1 base, J lost 6 bases, and 20 bases lay in between. This CDR3 is 17 amino acids long. CDR1 is KGHSH and CDR2 is LQKENI in the germline V gene. The chain's CDR3 is CASSPQLATSERDTQYF. Written as DNA, the CDR3 is TGTGCCAGCTCACCACAGCTTGCGACTAGTGAGCGTGATACGCAGTATTTT.

This clonotype was detected only a few times. The V and J genes are TRBV7-2 and TRBJ2-3, with 7 bases aligning to TRBD2. The CDR3 has 15 amino acids. V lost 5 bases, J lost 0 bases, and 5 bases stayed unmatched. CDR1 and CDR2 from the germline V gene are SGHTA and FQGNSA. The CDR3 nucleotides are TGTGCCAGCAGCCGACAAGCGGGGAGCACAGATACGCAGTATTTT. It encodes CASSRQAGSTDTQYF.

This clonotype was counted a few times. The V call is TRBV9, the J call TRBJ1-1; 8 bases agree with TRBD1. The CDR3 extends over 15 amino acids. Per the germline V gene, CDR1 is SGDLS and CDR2 is YYNGEE. The V gene end was trimmed by 3 bases and the J gene end by 4 bases; junction bases not matched to a gene: 8. CDR3 sequence (DNA): TGTGCCAGCAGCGCCTCGACAGGGGTAGGCACTGAAGCTTTCTTT. This translates into CASSASTGVGTEAFF.

The chain uses TRBV7-3 and TRBJ2-7; D tentatively reads TRBD1 or TRBD2 (5 bases each). Trimming stripped 4 bases from V and 6 bases from J, with 19 bases between. Germline CDR1 and CDR2: SGHTA and FQGTGA. This CDR3 comprises 15 residues. This CDR3 reads CASSSPRGFCGEQYV. CDR3 coding DNA: TGTGCCAGCAGCTCCCCCCGGGGCTTTTGTGGCGAGCAGTACGTC.

The gene calls are TRBV6-4 and TRBJ2-7, with a tentative D call TRBD1 (6 bases). V lost 1 base, J lost 2 bases, and 9 bases lay in between. CDR1 and CDR2 (germline): MRHNA, SNTAGT. This CDR3 has 14 amino acids. CDR3 residues: CASSDFAGAYEQYF. The CDR3 DNA sequence: TGTGCCAGCAGTGACTTCGCAGGGGCCTACGAGCAGTACTTC.

In its sample, this clonotype was seen a few times. The chain couples TRBV6-2 or TRBV6-3 to TRBJ2-7; TRBD2 matches 11 bases. Germline V gene sequence: CDR1 MNHEY, CDR2 SVGEGT. The CDR3 spans 16 residues. The V segment lost 2 bases and the J segment 0 bases; nucleotides outside the gene matches: 3. CDR3 coding DNA: TGTGCCAGCAGTTACGGGCTAGCGGGGGGCTCCTACGAGCAGTACTTC. Translated, it gives CASSYGLAGGSYEQYF.

CDR3 DNA: TGTGCCAGCAGCCAATTTCGGGGGAGCTCCTACGAGCAGTACTTC. Protein sequence: CASSQFRGSSYEQYF. The chain combines TRBV14 with TRBJ2-7; TRBD2 is a possible D gene (6 bases). V gave up 2 bases and J gave up 0 bases, with 11 bases separating them. This CDR3 has 15 amino acids. From germline, CDR1 is SGHDN and CDR2 FVKESK.